The 17 T cell receptor beta chains in this list originate from one sample, sequenced in a study of glioma-infiltrating T cells (dated by TCRdb to the mid-2010s). The sample was run on an Illumina MiSeq. The iRepertoire nested amplicon-rescue multiplex PCR (arm-PCR) platform was used to amplify TCR alpha and beta CDR3 regions from RNA. The public reads were quality trimmed at Q25 with fastp and then assembled into clones with MiXCR by TCRdb, keeping productive beta chains. Here each entry gathers all rows of one CDR3 protein and keeps the most common genes and DNA. The sample data list 170,000 or so distinct CDR3 sequences, and about 40% of these were observed just once. Roughly 5.5% of the sample rests with the top ten. Sequenced sample: glioma tissue, nonneoplastic brain tissue, or PBMCs (not recorded which). The receptors were gathered from a human donor with low-grade glioma or glioblastoma, undergoing nonglioma brain surgery, or in good health (not recorded which).

This clonotype was observed a single time. Given a much more abundant clone one base away, this may be a read error. V is TRBV20-1 and J is TRBJ2-7, with 14 bases identical to TRBD2. The CDR3 is 14 amino acids. Germline V gene data show CDR1 as DFQATT and CDR2 as SNEGSKA (reference sequence). With 7 bases clipped from V and 0 bases from J, the junction kept 2 bases outside the gene matches. The CDR3 DNA follows: TGCAGTGAGACTAGCGGGAGGGCCTCCTACGAGCAGTACTTC. The encoded protein is CSETSGRASYEQYF.

The table lists this clonotype with a few counts. This could be a read error, since a much larger clone is one nucleotide away. The chain recombines TRBV20-1 with TRBJ2-3; perhaps TRBD1 as D (6 bases). Germline-derived CDR1 and CDR2 are DFQATT and SNEGSKA (reference sequence). The CDR3 is 11 residues long. CDR3 amino acids: CSVHREDTKYF. The CDR3 coding sequence is TGCAGTGTCCACAGGGAAGATACGAAGTATTTT.

This clonotype was observed a few times. This chain uses TRBV3-1 with TRBJ2-6, with TRBD2 as a possible D gene (6 bases). Germline CDR1 reads LGHDT; CDR2 reads YNNKEL (reference sequence). V was clipped by 10 bases and J by 4 bases, with 11 bases between them. The CDR3 runs to 13 residues. CDR3 residues: CATGGAGANVLTF. CDR3 DNA: TGTGCCACCGGAGGGGCCGGGGCCAACGTCCTGACTTTC.

This clonotype was observed at least ten times. The chain combines TRBV6-1 with TRBJ2-3; 7 bases match TRBD2. Per the germline V gene, CDR1 is MNHNS and CDR2 is SASEGT. Trimming at V came to 1 base and at J to 0 bases, leaving 4 bases not matched to a gene. The CDR3 has 16 amino acids. The DNA of the CDR3 is TGTGCCAGCAGTGAAGTGCGGGGGTCTAGCACAGATACGCAGTATTTT. Protein: CASSEVRGSSTDTQYF.

This clonotype was observed many times. The chain employs TRBV20-1 and TRBJ2-7; 9 bases agree with TRBD1. Trimming removed 0 bases from V and 5 bases from J; junction bases left unmatched: 8. Germline V gene sequence: CDR1 DFQATT, CDR2 SNEGSKA (reference sequence). The CDR3 has 15 amino acids. CDR3 loop: CSARDPQGAINEQYF. Written as DNA, the CDR3 is TGCAGTGCTAGAGATCCACAGGGGGCAATCAACGAGCAGTACTTC.

To note about this clonotype: Here the CDR3 omits its conserved ending phenylalanine or tryptophan, so a read error is the likely source. The chain has TRBV28 and TRBJ2-1; D is undetermined. Per the germline V gene, CDR1 is MDHEN and CDR2 is SYDVKM. The CDR3 is 15 amino acids. Trimming took 2 bases from V and 0 from J, leaving 8 bases between them. The CDR3 is CASSLTVNSYNEQFL. In DNA form, the CDR3 reads TGTGCCAGCAGTTTAACTGTGAACTCCTACAATGAGCAGTTCTTG.

The chain couples TRBV5-5 to TRBJ2-1; D is possibly TRBD2 (6 bases). This CDR3 contains 16 residues. V lost 1 base and J lost 4, with 15 bases in between. Germline-derived CDR1 and CDR2 are SGHKS and YYEKEE (reference sequence). The CDR3 DNA is TGTGCCAGCAGCTTGACTCCGAGTAGCGGATACAATGAGCAGTTCTTC. Its translation: CASSLTPSSGYNEQFF.

As for this clonotype: This could be a read error, since a much larger clone is one nucleotide away. In nucleotides, the CDR3 is TGTGCCAGCAGCCAAGACCTCCAAGAGACCCAGTGCTTC. It encodes CASSQDLQETQCF. The chain couples TRBV3-1 to TRBJ2-5; D ambiguous. Germline V CDR1 and CDR2: LGHDT, YNNKEL (reference sequence). The CDR3 is 13 amino acids.

Turning to this clonotype: The junction does not match germline at one end; this may be a read error. The rearrangement links TRBV6-5 to TRBJ1-5; D is undetermined. The length of the CDR3 is 13 residues. Per germline, CDR1 MNHEY and CDR2 SVGAGI. The CDR3 loop reads CASHEYVNHPQHF. CDR3 nucleotides: TGTGCCAGCCACGAGTACGTTAATCATCCCCAGCATTTT.

The chain couples TRBV19 to TRBJ2-7; 15 bases line up with TRBD2. The CDR3 extends over 18 amino acids. After removal of 3 bases from V and 0 bases from J, the junction contained 6 bases not matched to a gene. Germline lookup yields CDR1 LNHDA and CDR2 SQIVND (reference sequence). The CDR3 sequence is CASSISGLAGGSSYEQYF. CDR3 in DNA: TGTGCCAGTAGTATTTCGGGACTAGCGGGAGGAAGCTCCTACGAGCAGTACTTC.

Note on this clonotype: The junction shows a germline mismatch at one end, possibly a read error. The V gene is TRBV6-2 or TRBV6-3, the J gene TRBJ1-2; 11 bases are a match to TRBD1. The V gene's germline CDR1 is MNHEY and CDR2 SVGEGT. The CDR3 is made up of 15 amino acids. In DNA form, the CDR3 reads TGTGCCAGCAGCACCGGGACAGGGGGAAACTATCGCTACGCCTTC. Amino acids: CASSTGTGGNYRYAF.

This clonotype turned up a few times. J is TRBJ2-3 and V is TRBV7-9; D is perhaps TRBD2 (5 bases). From germline, CDR1 is SEHNR and CDR2 FQNEAQ (reference sequence). This CDR3 has 16 amino acids. The V and J ends lost 5 bases and 0 bases respectively, with 15 bases between them. CDR3 sequence (DNA): TGTGCCAGCAGCCCTCGGGCTAGCCTGAGCACAGATACGCAGTATTTT. Its translation: CASSPRASLSTDTQYF.

The chain links TRBV20-1 to TRBJ2-3; TRBD2 is a possible D gene (5 bases). The germline V gene encodes CDR1 DFQATT and CDR2 SNEGSKA (reference sequence). There are 14 residues in the CDR3. The V end was cut by 0 bases, the J end by 8 bases, with 15 bases between. Written as DNA, the CDR3 is TGCAGTGCTAGAGATCACGGGATGTGGGGTACGCAGTATTTT. Encoded protein: CSARDHGMWGTQYF.

The CDR3: CASSLAVGGANTGELFF. In DNA form, the CDR3 reads TGTGCCAGCAGCTTAGCGGTAGGGGGCGCGAACACCGGGGAGCTGTTTTTT. The V call is TRBV7-6, the J call TRBJ2-2; 7 bases map to TRBD1. This CDR3 region has 17 residues. V lost 0 bases and J lost 0; bases outside the gene matches: 4. The germline V gene encodes CDR1 SGHVS and CDR2 FNYEAQ.

Of note for this clonotype: A single base separates this from a much larger clone, so it may be a read error. The J gene is TRBJ2-2, the V gene TRBV28; D call uncertain. The ends were cut back, 5 bases at V and 3 bases at J, with 10 bases in the middle. From germline, CDR1 is MDHEN and CDR2 SYDVKM. There are 14 residues in the CDR3. As DNA, the CDR3 is TGTGCCAGCAGTCCGTACCTAGACACCGGGGAGCTGTTTTTT. Protein: CASSPYLDTGELFF.

The sample holds many counts of this clonotype. This chain joins TRBV20-1 and TRBJ2-3; 12 bases match TRBD2. The germline CDR1 and CDR2 sequences are DFQATT and SNEGSKA (reference sequence). V shed 0 bases and J 0 bases; nucleotides not matched to a gene: 7. The CDR3 length is 18 residues. The CDR3 DNA reads TGCAGTGCTAGAGATGAGACTAGCGGGGGAACTAGCACAGATACGCAGTATTTT. Its protein product is CSARDETSGGTSTDTQYF.

As concerns this clonotype: A much larger clone lies a single base off, so this may be a read error. J is TRBJ1-1 and V is TRBV28; no definite D call. V was trimmed by 7 bases and J by 2 bases, leaving 11 bases between them. Germline CDR1 MDHEN, CDR2 SYDVKM. The CDR3 has 13 amino acids. CDR3 sequence: CASILPGNTEAFF. DNA of the CDR3: TGTGCCAGCATCCTTCCTGGTAACACTGAAGCTTTCTTT. Together with reference TRBV28 and TRBJ1-1, the CDR3 gives the full variable domain: DVKVTQSSRYLVKRTGEKVFLECVQDMDHENMFWYRQDPGLGLRLIYFSYDVKMKEKGDIPEGYSVSREKKERFSLILESASTNQTSMYLCASILPGNTEAFFGQGTRLTVV.